This TCR beta chain was profiled in a study of regulatory T cells in long-lasting Graves disease. HTBI primers from iRepertoire and Arm-PCR of CDR3 regions yielded the TCR beta libraries. TCRdb recomputed calls from the multiplex PCR reads with MiXCR, one row per CDR3 protein. The sample gives roughly 500,000 distinct CDR3 sequences, around 20% of which show up once; about 8.3% is in the top ten. Indicated time point: persistent/refractory GD, antithyroid drugs over 5 years with positive TRAb. RNA isolated from PBMCs was used to make the TCR library. CDR1 MNHNS and CDR2 SASEGT come from the germline V gene. The V gene lost 5 bases and the J gene lost 4 bases, with 15 bases spanning the gap. The CDR3 length is 14 residues. This clonotype was seen many times.

The chain links TRBV6-1 to TRBJ2-7; D possibly corresponds to TRBD2 (6 bases). The specimen comprised peripheral blood mononuclear cells (PBMCs), sampled when the disease was refractory, from a patient treated with antithyroid drugs. The origin of this receptor is a female donor with Graves disease. The CDR3 is CASSLNTGEYEQYF. Written as DNA, the CDR3 is TGTGCCAGCAGTCTCAACACGGGGGAGTACGAGCAGTACTTC.